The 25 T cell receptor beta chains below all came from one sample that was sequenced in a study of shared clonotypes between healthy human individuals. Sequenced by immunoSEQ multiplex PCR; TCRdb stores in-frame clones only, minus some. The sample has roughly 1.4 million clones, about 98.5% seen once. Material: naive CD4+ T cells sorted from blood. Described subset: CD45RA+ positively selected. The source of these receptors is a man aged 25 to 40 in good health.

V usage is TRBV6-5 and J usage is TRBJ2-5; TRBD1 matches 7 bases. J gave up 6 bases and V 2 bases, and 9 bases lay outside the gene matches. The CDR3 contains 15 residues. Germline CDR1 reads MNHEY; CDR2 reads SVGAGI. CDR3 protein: CASSYRVRGMKTQYF. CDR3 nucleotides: TGTGCCAGCAGTTACCGAGTCAGGGGGATGAAGACCCAGTACTTC.

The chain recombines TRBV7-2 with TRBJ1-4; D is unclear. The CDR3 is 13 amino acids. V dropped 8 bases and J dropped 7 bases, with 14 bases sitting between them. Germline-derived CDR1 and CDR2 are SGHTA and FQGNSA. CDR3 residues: CASSEGRVEKLFF. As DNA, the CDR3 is TGTGCCAGCTCGGAAGGGCGCGTTGAAAAACTGTTTTTT.

The CDR3 DNA is TGTGCCAGCATAGTCGGGGGGGGCGGACAGCCCCAGCATTTT. Its translation is CASIVGGGGQPQHF. V and J are TRBV6-1 and TRBJ1-5; tentative D call: TRBD1 (6 bases). With 7 bases removed from V and 7 bases from J, the gap between germline ends came to 17 bases. This CDR3 region has 14 residues. Germline lookup yields CDR1 MNHNS and CDR2 SASEGT.

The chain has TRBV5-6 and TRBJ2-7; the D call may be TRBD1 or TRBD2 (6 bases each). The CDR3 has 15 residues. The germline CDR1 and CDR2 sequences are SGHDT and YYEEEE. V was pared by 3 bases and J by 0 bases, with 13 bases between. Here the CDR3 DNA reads TGTGCCAGCAGCTCACAGGGAGGTCGCTCCTACGAGCAGTACTTC. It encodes CASSSQGGRSYEQYF.

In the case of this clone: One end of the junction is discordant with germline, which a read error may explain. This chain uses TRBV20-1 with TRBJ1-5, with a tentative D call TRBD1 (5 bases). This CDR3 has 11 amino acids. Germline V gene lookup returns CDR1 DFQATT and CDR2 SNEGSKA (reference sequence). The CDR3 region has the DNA TGCAGTGCCCTAGGCCGGGACCAAAGAGGATTT. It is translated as CSALGRDQRGF.

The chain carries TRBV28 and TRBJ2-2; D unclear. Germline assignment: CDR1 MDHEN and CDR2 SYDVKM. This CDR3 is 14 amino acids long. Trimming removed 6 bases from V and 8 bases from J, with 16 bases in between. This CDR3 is CASSPSDRSGELFF. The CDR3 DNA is TGTGCCAGCAGCCCCTCAGATAGGTCGGGGGAGCTGTTTTTT.

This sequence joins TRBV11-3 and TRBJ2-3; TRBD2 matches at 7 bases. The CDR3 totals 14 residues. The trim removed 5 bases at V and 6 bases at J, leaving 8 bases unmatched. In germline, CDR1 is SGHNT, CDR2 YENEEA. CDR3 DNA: TGTGCCAGCAGCAGAAGGGGAGGGGCCGATACGCAGTATTTT. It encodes CASSRRGGADTQYF.

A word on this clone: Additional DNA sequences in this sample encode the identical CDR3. The CDR3 DNA follows: TGCGCCAGCAGCTTGGGGACAGTCTCCTACGAGCAGTACTTC. This codes for CASSLGTVSYEQYF. The chain couples TRBV5-1 to TRBJ2-7, with D perhaps matching TRBD1 (6 bases). V was pared by 0 bases and J by 0 bases, with 7 bases between. The CDR3 has 14 residues. Germline CDR1 SGHRS, CDR2 YFSETQ.

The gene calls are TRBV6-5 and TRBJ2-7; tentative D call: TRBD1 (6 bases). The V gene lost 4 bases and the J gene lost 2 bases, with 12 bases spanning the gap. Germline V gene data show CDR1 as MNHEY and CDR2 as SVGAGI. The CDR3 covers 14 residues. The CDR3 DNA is TGTGCCAGCAGTTTGAGACAGGAAACCTACGAGCAGTACTTC. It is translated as CASSLRQETYEQYF.

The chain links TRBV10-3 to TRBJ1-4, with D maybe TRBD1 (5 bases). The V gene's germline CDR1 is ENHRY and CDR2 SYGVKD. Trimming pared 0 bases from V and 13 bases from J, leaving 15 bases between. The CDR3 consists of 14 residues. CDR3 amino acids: CAISESGTQPTLFF. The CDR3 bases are TGTGCCATCAGTGAGTCGGGGACCCAACCGACACTGTTTTTT.

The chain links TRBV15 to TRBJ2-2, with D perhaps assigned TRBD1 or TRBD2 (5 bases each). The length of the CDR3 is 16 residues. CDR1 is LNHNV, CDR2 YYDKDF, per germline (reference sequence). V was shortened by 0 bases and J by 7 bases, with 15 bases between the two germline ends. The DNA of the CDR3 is TGTGCCACCAGCAGAGACCCAGGCAGGGCGGGCGGGGAGCTGTTTTTT. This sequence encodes CATSRDPGRAGGELFF.

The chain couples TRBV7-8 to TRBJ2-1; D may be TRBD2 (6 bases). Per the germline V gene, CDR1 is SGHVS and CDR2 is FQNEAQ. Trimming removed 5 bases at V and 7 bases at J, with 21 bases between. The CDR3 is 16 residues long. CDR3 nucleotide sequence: TGTGCCAGCAGCCGGCGCGGCCTAGCGTCAAGAAATGAGCAGTTCTTC. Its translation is CASSRRGLASRNEQFF.

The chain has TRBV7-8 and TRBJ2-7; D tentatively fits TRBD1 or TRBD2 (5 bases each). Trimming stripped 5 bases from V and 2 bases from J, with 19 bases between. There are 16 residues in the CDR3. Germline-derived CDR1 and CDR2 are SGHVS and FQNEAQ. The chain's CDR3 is CASSPRLGQAAYEQYF. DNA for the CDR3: TGTGCCAGCAGCCCCCGTCTAGGACAAGCGGCCTACGAGCAGTACTTC.

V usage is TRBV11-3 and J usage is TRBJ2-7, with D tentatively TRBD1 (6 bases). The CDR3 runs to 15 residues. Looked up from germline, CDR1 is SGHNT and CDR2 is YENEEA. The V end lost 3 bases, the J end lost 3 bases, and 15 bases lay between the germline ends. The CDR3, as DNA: TGTGCCAGCAGCTTTGGACACGGGACAAACTACGAGCAGTACTTC. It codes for CASSFGHGTNYEQYF.

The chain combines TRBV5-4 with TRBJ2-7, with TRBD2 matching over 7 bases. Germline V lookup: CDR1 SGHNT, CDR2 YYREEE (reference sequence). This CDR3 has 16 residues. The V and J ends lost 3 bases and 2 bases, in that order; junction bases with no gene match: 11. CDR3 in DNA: TGTGCCAGCAGCTCCTCGGGACTACTCACCACCTACGAGCAGTACTTC. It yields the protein CASSSSGLLTTYEQYF. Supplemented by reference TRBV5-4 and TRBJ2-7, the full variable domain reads ETGVTQSPTHLIKTRGQQVTLRCSSQSGHNTVSWYQQALGQGPQFIFQYYREEENGRGNFPPRFSGLQFPNYSSELNVNALELDDSALYLCASSSSGLLTTYEQYFGPGTRLTVT.

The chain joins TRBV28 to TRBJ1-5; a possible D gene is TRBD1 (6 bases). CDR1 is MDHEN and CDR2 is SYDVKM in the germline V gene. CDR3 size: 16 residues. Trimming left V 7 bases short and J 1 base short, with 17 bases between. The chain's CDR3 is CASKGTKGKSNQPQHF. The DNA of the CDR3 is TGTGCCAGCAAAGGGACAAAGGGGAAGAGCAATCAGCCCCAGCATTTT.

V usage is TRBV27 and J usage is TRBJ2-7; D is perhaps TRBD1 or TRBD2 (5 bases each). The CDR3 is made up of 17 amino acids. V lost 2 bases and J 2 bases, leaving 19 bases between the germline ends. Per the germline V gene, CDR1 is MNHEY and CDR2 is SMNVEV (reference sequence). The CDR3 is CASSLRHTLGRAYEQYF. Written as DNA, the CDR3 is TGTGCCAGCAGTTTACGCCATACCCTGGGACGGGCCTACGAGCAGTACTTC.

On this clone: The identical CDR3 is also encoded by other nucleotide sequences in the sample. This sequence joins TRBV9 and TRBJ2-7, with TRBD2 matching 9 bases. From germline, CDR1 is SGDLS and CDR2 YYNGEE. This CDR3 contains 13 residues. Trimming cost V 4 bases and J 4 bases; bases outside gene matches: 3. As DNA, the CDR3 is TGTGCCAGCAGCCCCAGCGGGAGGTACGAGCAGTACTTC. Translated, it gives CASSPSGRYEQYF.

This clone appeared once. CDR3 in DNA: TGTGCCAGCAGTCAGGGACTAGTGAAGGATACGCAGTATTTT. This codes for CASSQGLVKDTQYF. The chain links TRBV2 to TRBJ2-3; 8 bases are shared with TRBD2. V dropped 5 bases and J dropped 6; count of bases not matched to a gene: 7. The V gene's germline CDR1 is SNHLY and CDR2 FYNNEI. This CDR3 is built from 14 residues.

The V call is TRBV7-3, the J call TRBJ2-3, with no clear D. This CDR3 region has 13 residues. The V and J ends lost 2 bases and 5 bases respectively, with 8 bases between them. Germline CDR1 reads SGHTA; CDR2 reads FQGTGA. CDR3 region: CASSLWKGDTQYF. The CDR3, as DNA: TGTGCCAGCAGCTTATGGAAGGGAGATACGCAGTATTTT. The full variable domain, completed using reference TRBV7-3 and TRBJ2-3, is GAGVSQTPSNKVTEKGKYVELRCDPISGHTALYWYRQSLGQGPEFLIYFQGTGAADDSGLPNDRFFAVRPEGSVSTLKIQRTERGDSAVYLCASSLWKGDTQYFGPGTRLTVL.

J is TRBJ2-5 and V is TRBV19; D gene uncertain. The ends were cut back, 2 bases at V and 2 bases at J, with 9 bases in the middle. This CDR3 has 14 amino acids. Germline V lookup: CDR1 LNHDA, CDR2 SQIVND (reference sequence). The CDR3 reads CASSIMPGQETQYF. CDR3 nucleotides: TGTGCCAGTAGTATAATGCCGGGTCAAGAGACCCAGTACTTC.

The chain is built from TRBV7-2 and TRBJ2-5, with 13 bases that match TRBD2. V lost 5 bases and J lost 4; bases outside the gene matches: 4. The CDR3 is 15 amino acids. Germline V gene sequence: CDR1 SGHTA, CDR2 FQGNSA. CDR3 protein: CASSLGLAGRETQYF. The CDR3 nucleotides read TGTGCCAGCAGCCTGGGACTAGCGGGACGAGAGACCCAGTACTTC. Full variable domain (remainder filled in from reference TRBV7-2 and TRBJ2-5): GAGVSQSPSNKVTEKGKDVELRCDPISGHTALYWYRQSLGQGLEFLIYFQGNSAPDKSGLPSDRFSAERTGGSVSTLTIQRTQQEDSAVYLCASSLGLAGRETQYFGPGTRLLVL.

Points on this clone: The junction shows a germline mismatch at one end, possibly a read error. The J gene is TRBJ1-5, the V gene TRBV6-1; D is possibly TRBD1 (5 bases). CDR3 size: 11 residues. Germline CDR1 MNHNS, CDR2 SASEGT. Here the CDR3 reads CASRGPGTSYF. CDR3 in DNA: TGTGCCAGCAGAGGGCCCGGGACCTCTTATTTT.

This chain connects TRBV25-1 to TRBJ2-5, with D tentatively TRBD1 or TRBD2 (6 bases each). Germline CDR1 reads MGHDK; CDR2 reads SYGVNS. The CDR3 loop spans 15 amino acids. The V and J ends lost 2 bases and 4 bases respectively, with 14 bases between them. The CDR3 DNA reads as TGTGCCAGCAGTGAAAGTCCGGGGGCAGGAGAGACCCAGTACTTC. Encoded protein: CASSESPGAGETQYF.

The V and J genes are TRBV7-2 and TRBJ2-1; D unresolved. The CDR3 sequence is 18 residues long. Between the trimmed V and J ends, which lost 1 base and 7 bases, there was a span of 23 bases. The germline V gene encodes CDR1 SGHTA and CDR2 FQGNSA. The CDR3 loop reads CASSLGLAPQTFPNEQFF. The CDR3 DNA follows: TGTGCCAGCAGCTTAGGTTTGGCCCCCCAAACGTTCCCAAATGAGCAGTTCTTC. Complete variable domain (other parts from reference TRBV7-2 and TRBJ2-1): GAGVSQSPSNKVTEKGKDVELRCDPISGHTALYWYRQSLGQGLEFLIYFQGNSAPDKSGLPSDRFSAERTGGSVSTLTIQRTQQEDSAVYLCASSLGLAPQTFPNEQFFGPGTRLTVL.